The clone carrying this T cell receptor beta chain appeared a few times. Its antigen is unidentified. The data are from a study of blood T cells in healthy people across ages. A second about 7 to 11 cycle PCR used barcoded and J-beta primers. Each TCR beta cDNA got a 12-nucleotide random molecular identifier. TCRdb reanalysed the 5' RACE reads using MiXCR and keeps one entry per CDR3 protein. The sample carries around 1.5 million distinct CDR3 sequences, around 42% recorded once. The CDR3 runs to 16 residues. Per the germline V gene, CDR1 is LGHDT and CDR2 is YNNKEL (reference sequence). V was clipped by 6 bases and J by 2 bases; unmatched bases: 8. General observations from the study: Fewer expanded clones and more diversity marked long-lived versus aged donors. Researchers judged that diversity estimates from one million T cells fell short of true values.

The gene calls are TRBV3-1 and TRBJ2-3; 10 bases agree with TRBD2. This TCR was recovered from a woman younger than 35 in good health. Sequencing was carried out using blood. The CDR3 DNA reads TGTGCCAGCAGTCCCTGGACTAGCGGAGACACAGATACGCAGTATTTT. Translation: CASSPWTSGDTDTQYF.